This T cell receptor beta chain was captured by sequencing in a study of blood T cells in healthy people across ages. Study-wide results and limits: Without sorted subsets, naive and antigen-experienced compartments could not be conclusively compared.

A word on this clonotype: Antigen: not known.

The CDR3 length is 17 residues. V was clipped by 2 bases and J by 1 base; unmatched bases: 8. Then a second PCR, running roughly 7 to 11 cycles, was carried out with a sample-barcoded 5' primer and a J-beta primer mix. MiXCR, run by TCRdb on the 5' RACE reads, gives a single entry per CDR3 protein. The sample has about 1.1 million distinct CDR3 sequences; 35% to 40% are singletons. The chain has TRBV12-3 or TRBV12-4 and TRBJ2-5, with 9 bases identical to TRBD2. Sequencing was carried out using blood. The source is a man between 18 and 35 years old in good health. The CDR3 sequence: CASSLRLAGPTQETQYF. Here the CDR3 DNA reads TGTGCCAGCAGTTTAAGGCTAGCGGGGCCCACCCAAGAGACCCAGTACTTC.